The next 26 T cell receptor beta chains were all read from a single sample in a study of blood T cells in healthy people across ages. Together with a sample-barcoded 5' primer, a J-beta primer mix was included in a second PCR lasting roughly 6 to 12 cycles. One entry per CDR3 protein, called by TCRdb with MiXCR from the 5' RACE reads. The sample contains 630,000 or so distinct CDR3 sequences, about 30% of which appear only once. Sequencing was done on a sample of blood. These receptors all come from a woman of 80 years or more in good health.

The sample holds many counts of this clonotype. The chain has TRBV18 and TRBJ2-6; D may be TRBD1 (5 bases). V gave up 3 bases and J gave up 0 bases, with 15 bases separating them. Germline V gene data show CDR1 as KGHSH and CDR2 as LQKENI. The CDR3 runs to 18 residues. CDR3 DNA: TGTGCCAGCTCACCCCTGACAGTCCCTAGCTCTGGGGCCAACGTCCTGACTTTC. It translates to CASSPLTVPSSGANVLTF.

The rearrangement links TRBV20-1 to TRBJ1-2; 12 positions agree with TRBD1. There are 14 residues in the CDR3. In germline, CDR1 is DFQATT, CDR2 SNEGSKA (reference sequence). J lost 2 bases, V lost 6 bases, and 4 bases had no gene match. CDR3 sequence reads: CSAGTGGANYGYTF. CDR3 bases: TGCAGTGCGGGGACAGGGGGCGCAAACTATGGCTACACCTTC.

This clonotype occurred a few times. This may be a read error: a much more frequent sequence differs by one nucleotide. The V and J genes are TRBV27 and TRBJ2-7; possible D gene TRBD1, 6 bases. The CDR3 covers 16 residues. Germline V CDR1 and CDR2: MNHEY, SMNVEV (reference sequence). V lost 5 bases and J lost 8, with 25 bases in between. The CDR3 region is CASSPFGQSFGDKQYF. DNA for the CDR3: TGTGCCAGCAGTCCGTTTGGACAGTCGTTTGGGGACAAGCAGTACTTC.

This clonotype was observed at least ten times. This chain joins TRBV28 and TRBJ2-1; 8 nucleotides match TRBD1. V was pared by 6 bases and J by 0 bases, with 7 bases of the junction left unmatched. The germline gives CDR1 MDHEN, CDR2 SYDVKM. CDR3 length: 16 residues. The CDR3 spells CASSALGQVSYNEQFF. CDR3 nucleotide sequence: TGTGCCAGCAGCGCATTGGGACAGGTCTCCTACAATGAGCAGTTCTTC.

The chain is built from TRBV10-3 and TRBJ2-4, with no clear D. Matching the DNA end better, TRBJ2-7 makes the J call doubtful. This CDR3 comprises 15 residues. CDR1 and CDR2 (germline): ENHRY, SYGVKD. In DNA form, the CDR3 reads TGTGCCATCAGTGATCAGGTGGACCGTGCCTACGAGCAGTACTTC. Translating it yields CAISDQVDRAYEQYF.

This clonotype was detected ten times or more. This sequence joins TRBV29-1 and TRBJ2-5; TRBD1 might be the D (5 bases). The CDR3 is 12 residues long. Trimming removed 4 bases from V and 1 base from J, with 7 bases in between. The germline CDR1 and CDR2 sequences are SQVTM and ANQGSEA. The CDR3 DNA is TGCAGCGTTGGCAGGGCCCAAGAGACCCAGTACTTC. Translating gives CSVGRAQETQYF. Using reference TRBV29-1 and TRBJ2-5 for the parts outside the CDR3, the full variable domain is SAVISQKPSRDICQRGTSLTIQCQVDSQVTMMFWYRQQPGQSLTLIATANQGSEATYESGFVIDKFPISRPNLTFSTLTVSNMSPEDSSIYLCSVGRAQETQYFGPGTRLLVL.

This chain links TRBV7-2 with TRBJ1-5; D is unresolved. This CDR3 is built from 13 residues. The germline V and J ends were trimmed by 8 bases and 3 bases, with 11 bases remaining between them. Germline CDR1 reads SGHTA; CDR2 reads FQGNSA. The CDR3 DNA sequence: TGTGCCAGCTCTAGCATGGCCAATCAGCCCCAGCATTTT. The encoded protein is CASSSMANQPQHF.

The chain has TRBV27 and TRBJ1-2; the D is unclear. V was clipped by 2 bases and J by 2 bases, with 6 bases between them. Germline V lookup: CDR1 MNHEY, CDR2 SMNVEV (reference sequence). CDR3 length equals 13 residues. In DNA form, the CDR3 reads TGTGCCAGCAGTTTAATGCGGAACTATGGCTACACCTTC. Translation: CASSLMRNYGYTF.

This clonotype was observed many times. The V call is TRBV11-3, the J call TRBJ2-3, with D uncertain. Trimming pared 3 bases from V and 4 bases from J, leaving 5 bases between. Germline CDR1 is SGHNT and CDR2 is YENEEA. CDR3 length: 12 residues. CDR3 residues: CASSFNPDTQYF. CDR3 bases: TGTGCCAGCAGCTTCAATCCAGATACGCAGTATTTT.

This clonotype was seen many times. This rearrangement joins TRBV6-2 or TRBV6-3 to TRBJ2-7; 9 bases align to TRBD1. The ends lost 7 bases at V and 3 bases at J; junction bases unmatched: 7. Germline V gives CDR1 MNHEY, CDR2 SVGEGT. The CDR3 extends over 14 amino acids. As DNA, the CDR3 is TGTGCCAGCATGAGGGGACAGGGTTTCTACGAGCAGTACTTC. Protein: CASMRGQGFYEQYF.

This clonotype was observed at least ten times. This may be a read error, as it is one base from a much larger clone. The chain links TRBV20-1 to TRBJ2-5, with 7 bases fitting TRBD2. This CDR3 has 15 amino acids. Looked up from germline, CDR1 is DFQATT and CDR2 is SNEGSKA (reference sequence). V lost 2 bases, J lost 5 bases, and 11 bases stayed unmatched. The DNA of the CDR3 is TGCAGTGCTAGAAAAAGCGGGGCCCTAGGGGAGACCCAGTACTTC. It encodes CSARKSGALGETQYF.

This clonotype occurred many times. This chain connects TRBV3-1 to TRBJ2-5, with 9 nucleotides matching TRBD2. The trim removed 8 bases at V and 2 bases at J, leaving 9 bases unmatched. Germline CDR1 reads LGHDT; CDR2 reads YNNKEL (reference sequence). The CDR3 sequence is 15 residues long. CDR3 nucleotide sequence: TGTGCCAGCGCCCGGACTAGCGCAAATCAAGAGACCCAGTACTTC. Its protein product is CASARTSANQETQYF.

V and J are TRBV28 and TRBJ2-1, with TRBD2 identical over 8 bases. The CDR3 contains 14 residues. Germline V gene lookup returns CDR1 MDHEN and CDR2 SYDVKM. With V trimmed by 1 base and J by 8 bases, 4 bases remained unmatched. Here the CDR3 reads CASSLYGRGDEQFF. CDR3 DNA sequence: TGTGCCAGCAGTTTATACGGGAGGGGAGATGAGCAGTTCTTC.

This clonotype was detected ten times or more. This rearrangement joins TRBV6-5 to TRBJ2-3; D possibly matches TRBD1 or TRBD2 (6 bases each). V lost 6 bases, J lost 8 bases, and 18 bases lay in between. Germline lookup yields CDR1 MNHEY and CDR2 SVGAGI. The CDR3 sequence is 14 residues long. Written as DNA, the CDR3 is TGTGCCAGCAGCTCCGGGACGGGGGCCGGTACGCAGTATTTT. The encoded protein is CASSSGTGAGTQYF.

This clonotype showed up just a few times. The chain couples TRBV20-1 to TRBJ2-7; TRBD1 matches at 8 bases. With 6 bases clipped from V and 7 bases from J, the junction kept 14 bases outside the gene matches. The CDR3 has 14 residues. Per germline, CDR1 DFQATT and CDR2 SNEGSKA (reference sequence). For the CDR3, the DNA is TGCAGTGCGCAAGTCCCGACAGGGGTCAATGAGCAGTACTTC. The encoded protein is CSAQVPTGVNEQYF.

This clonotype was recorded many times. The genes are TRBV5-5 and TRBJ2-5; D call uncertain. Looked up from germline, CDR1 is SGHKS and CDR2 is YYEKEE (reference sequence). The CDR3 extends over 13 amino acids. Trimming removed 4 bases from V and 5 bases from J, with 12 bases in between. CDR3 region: CASSAFSSETQYF. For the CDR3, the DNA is TGTGCCAGCAGCGCGTTTAGCTCGGAGACCCAGTACTTC. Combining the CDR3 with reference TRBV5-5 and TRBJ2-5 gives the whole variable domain DAGVTQSPTHLIKTRGQQVTLRCSPISGHKSVSWYQQVLGQGPQFIFQYYEKEERGRGNFPDRFSARQFPNYSSELNVNALLLGDSALYLCASSAFSSETQYFGPGTRLLVL.

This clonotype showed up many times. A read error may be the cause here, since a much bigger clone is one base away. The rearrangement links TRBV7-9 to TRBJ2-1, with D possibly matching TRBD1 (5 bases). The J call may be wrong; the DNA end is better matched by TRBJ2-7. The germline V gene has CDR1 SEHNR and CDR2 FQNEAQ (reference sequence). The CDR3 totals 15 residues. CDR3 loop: CASSRVGLRYNEQYF. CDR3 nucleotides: TGTGCCAGCAGCCGCGTGGGGCTTCGCTACAATGAGCAGTACTTC.

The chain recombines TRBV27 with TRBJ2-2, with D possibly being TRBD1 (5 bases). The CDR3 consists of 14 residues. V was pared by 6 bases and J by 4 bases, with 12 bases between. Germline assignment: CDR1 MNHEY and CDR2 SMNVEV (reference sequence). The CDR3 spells CASRDQGLTGELFF. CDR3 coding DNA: TGTGCCAGCAGGGATCAGGGTCTCACCGGGGAGCTGTTTTTT.

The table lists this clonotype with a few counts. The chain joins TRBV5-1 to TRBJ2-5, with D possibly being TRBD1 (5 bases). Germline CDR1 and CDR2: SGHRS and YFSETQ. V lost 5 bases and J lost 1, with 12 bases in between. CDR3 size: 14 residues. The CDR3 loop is CASRPDSSQETQYF. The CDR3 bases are TGCGCCAGCAGACCTGACAGCAGCCAAGAGACCCAGTACTTC.

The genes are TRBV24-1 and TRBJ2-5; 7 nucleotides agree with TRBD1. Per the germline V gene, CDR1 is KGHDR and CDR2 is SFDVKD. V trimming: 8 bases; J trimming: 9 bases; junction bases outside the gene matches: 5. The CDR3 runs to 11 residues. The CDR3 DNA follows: TGTGCCACCATGTTCGGGACAGCCCAGTACTTC. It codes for CATMFGTAQYF.

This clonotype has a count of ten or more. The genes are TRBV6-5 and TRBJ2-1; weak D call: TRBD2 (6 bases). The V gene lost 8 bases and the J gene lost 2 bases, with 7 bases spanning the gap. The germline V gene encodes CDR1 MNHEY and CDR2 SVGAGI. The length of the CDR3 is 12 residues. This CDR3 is CASSGAYNEQFF. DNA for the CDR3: TGTGCCAGCTCGGGGGCCTACAATGAGCAGTTCTTC.

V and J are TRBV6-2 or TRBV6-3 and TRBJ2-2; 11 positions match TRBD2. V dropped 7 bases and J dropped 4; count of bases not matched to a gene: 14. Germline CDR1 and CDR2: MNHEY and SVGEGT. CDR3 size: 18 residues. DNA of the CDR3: TGTGCCAGCAACCCGCGGGGTAGCGGGGGGGCATTCACCGGGGAGCTGTTTTTT. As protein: CASNPRGSGGAFTGELFF.

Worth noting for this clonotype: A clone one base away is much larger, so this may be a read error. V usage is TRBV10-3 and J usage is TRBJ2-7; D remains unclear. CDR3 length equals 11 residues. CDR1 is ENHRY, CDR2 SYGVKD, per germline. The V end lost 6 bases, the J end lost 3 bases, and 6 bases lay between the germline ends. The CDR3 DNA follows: TGTGCCATCAGGGATTACTACGAGCAGTACTTC. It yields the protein CAIRDYYEQYF.

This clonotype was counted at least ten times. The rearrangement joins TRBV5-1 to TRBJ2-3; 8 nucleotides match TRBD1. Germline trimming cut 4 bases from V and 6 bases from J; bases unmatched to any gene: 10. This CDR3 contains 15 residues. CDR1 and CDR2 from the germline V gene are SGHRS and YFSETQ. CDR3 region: CASSRTGGGGDTQYF. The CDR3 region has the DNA TGCGCCAGCAGCCGTACAGGGGGAGGAGGGGATACGCAGTATTTT. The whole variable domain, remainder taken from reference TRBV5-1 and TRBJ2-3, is KAGVTQTPRYLIKTRGQQVTLSCSPISGHRSVSWYQQTPGQGLQFLFEYFSETQRNKGNFPGRFSGRQFSNSRSEMNVSTLELGDSALYLCASSRTGGGGDTQYFGPGTRLTVL.

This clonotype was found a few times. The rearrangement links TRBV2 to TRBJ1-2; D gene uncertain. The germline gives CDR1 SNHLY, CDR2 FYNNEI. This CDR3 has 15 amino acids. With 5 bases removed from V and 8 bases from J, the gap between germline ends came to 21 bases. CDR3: CASSLRQIGPPGYTF. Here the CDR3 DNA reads TGTGCCAGCAGTCTGAGGCAGATCGGTCCTCCCGGCTACACCTTC.

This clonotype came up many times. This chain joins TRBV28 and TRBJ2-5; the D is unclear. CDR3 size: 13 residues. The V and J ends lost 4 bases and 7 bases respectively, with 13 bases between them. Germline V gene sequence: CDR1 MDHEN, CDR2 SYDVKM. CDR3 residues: CASSSPRPATQYF. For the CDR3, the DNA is TGTGCCAGCAGTTCCCCCCGTCCCGCGACCCAGTACTTC.